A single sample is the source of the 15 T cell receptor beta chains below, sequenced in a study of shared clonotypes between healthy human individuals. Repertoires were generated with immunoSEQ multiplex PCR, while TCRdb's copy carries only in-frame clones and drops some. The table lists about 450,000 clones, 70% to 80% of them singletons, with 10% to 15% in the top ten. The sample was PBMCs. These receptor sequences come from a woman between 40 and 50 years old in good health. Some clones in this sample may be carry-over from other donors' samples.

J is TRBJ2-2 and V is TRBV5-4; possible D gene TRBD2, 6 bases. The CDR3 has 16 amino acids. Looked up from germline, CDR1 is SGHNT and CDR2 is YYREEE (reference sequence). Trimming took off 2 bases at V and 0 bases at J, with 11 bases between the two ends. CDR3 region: CASSFGGAANTGELFF. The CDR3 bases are TGTGCCAGCAGCTTCGGGGGAGCTGCGAACACCGGGGAGCTGTTTTTT.

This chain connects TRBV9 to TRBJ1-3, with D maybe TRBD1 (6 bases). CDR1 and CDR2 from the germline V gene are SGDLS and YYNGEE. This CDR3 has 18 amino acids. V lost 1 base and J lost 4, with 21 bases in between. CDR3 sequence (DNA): TGTGCCAGCAGCGTAAACCGCGAGGGGGGCGCGGGAGGAAACACCATATATTTT. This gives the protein CASSVNREGGAGGNTIYF.

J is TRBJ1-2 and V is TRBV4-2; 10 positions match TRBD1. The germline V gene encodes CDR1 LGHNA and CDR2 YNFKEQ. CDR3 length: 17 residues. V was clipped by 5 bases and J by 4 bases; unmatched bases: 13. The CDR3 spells CASSEYSTGGIFYGYTF. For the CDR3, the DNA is TGTGCCAGCAGCGAATACTCGACAGGGGGCATTTTCTATGGCTACACCTTC.

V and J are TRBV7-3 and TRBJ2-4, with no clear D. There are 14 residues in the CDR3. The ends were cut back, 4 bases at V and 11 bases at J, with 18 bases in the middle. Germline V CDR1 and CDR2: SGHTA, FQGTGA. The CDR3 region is CASSSRAGDSVQYF. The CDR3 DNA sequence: TGTGCCAGCAGCTCAAGGGCCGGTGACTCGGTTCAGTACTTC. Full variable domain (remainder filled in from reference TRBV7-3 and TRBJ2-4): GAGVSQTPSNKVTEKGKYVELRCDPISGHTALYWYRQSLGQGPEFLIYFQGTGAADDSGLPNDRFFAVRPEGSVSTLKIQRTERGDSAVYLCASSSRAGDSVQYFGAGTRLSVL.

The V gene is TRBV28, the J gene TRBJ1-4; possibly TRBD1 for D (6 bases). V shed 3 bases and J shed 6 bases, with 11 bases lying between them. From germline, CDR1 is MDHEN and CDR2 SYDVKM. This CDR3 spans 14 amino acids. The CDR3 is CASSFGGLDEKLFF. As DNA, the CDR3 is TGTGCCAGCAGTTTTGGGGGCTTGGATGAAAAACTGTTTTTT.

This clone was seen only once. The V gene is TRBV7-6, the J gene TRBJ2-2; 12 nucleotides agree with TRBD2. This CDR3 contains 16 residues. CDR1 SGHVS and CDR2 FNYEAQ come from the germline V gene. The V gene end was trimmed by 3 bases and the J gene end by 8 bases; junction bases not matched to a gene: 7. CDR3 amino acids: CASSFSSGRARGELFF. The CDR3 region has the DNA TGTGCCAGCAGCTTCTCTAGCGGGAGGGCCCGGGGGGAGCTGTTTTTT.

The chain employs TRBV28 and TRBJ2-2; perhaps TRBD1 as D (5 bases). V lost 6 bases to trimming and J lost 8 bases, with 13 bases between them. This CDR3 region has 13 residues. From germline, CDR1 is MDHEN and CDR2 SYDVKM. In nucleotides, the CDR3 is TGTGCCAGCAGAAGGGGATCGCCGGGGGAGCTGTTTTTT. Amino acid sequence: CASRRGSPGELFF.

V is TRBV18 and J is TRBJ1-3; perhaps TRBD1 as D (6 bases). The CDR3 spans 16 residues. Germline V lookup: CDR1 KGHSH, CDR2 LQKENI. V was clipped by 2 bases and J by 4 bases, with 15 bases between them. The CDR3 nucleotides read TGTGCCAGCTCACCAGTCAACGTGGGGGCCGGAAACACCATATATTTT. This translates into CASSPVNVGAGNTIYF.

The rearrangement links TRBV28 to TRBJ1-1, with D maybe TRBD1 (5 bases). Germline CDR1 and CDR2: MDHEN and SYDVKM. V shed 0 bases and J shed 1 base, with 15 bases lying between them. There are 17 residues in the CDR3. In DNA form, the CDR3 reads TGTGCCAGCAGTTTATGGGGACGTCGGGGCCAGAACACTGAAGCTTTCTTT. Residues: CASSLWGRRGQNTEAFF.

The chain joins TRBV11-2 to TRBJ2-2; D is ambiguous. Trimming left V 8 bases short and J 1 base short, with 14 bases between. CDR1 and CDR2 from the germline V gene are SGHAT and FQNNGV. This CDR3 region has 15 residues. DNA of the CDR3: TGTGCCAGCCAGCTTATCGGCAAGAACACCGGGGAGCTGTTTTTT. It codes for CASQLIGKNTGELFF.

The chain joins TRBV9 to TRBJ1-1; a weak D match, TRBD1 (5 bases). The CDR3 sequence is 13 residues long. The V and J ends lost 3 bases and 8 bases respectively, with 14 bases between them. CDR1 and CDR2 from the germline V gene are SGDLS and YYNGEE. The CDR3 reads CASSAGEGTEAFF. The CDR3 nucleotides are TGTGCCAGCAGCGCCGGGGAGGGGACCGAAGCTTTCTTT.

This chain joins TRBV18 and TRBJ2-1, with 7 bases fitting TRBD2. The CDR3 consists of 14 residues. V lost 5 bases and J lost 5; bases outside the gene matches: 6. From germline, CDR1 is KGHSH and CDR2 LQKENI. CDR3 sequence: CASSSQAGNNEQFF. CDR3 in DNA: TGTGCCAGCTCATCCCAAGCGGGAAACAATGAGCAGTTCTTC. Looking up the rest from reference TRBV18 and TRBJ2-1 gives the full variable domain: NAGVMQNPRHLVRRRGQEARLRCSPMKGHSHVYWYRQLPEEGLKFMVYLQKENIIDESGMPKERFSAEFPKEGPSILRIQQVVRGDSAAYFCASSSQAGNNEQFFGPGTRLTVL.

In nucleotides, the CDR3 is TGCGCCAGCCATAAACGGGACACCGGGGAGCTGTTTTTT. Amino acid sequence: CASHKRDTGELFF. V gene TRBV4-1 combines with J gene TRBJ2-2; D not certain. The germline V and J ends were trimmed by 8 bases and 3 bases, with 10 bases remaining between them. Per germline, CDR1 MGHRA and CDR2 YSYEKL. The CDR3 is made up of 13 amino acids.

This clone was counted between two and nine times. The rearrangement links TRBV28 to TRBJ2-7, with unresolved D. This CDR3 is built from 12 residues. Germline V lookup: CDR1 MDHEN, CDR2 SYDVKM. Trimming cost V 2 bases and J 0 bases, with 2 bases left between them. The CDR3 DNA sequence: TGTGCCAGCAGTTTAGACTCCTACGAGCAGTACTTC. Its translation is CASSLDSYEQYF.

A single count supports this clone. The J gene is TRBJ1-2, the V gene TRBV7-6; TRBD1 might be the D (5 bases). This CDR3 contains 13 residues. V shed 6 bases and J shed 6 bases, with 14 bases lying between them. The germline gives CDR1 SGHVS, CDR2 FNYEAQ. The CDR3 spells CASRPVGEHGYTF. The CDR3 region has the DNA TGTGCCAGCAGACCTGTGGGGGAGCATGGCTACACCTTC. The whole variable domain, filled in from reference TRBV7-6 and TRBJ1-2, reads GAGVSQSPRYKVTKRGQDVALRCDPISGHVSLYWYRQALGQGPEFLTYFNYEAQQDKSGLPNDRFSAERPEGSISTLTIQRTEQRDSAMYRCASRPVGEHGYTFGSGTRLTVV.